This TCR beta chain appears in the sequencing data of a study of cytomegalovirus exposure and HLA in healthy donors. This CDR3 has 14 amino acids. Germline CDR1 LGHNA, CDR2 YSLEER. V lost 0 bases to trimming and J lost 5 bases, with 10 bases between them. The PCR contained 60 Vbeta and 13 Jbeta primers. The repertoire was sequenced with immunoSEQ multiplex PCR; TCRdb's copy has only in-frame clones and lacks some. The sample consists of 150,000 to 200,000 clones, about 85% of them appearing once. This receptor was obtained from a man aged 18 to 35 in good health and CMV-seropositive. Source material: PBMCs. The rearrangement links TRBV4-3 to TRBJ2-5; D call uncertain. In DNA, the CDR3 is TGCGCCAGCAGCCAAGATATGCTAGTTGAGACCCAGTACTTC. Translated: CASSQDMLVETQYF.